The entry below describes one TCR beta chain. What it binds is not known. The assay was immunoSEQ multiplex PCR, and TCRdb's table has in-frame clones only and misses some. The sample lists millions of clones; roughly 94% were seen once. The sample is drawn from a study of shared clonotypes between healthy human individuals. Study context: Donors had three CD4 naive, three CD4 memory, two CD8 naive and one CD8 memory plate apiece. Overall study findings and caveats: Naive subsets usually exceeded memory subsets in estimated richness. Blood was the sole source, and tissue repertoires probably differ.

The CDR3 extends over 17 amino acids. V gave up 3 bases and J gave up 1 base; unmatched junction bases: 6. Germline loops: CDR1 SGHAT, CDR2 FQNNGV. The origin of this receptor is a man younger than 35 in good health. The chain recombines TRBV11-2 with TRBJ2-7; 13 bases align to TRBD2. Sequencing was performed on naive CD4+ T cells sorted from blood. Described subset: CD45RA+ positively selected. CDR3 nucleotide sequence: TGTGCCAGCAGCTTTTGGGGACTAGCGGGAACGTCCTACGAGCAGTACTTC. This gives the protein CASSFWGLAGTSYEQYF.